These 23 T cell receptor beta chains originate from one sample sequenced in a study of T cells in tuberculosis. Documented time point: new active TB diagnosis, blood taken before or within 7 days of starting treatment. Sequenced by immunoSEQ multiplex PCR; TCRdb stores in-frame clones only, minus some. The table lists 30,000 or so clones, roughly 82% of them singletons, with about 5.5% in the top ten. The sequenced sample was PBMCs, obtained at tuberculosis diagnosis. The source of these receptors is an adult with tuberculosis.

This chain connects TRBV6-4 to TRBJ2-7; the D gene is possibly TRBD1 (6 bases). CDR1 and CDR2 (germline): MRHNA, SNTAGT. This CDR3 is built from 16 residues. With 7 bases removed from V and 4 bases from J, the gap between germline ends came to 23 bases. The CDR3 nucleotides are TGTGCCAGCAAGAACTACAGGGCCCAAACACGTTACGAGCAGTACTTC. The encoded protein is CASKNYRAQTRYEQYF.

This rearrangement joins TRBV18 to TRBJ2-1; 7 nucleotides agree with TRBD1. The CDR3 sequence is 14 residues long. The V gene end was trimmed by 3 bases and the J gene end by 4 bases; junction bases not matched to a gene: 3. Germline V gives CDR1 KGHSH, CDR2 LQKENI. In DNA, the CDR3 is TGTGCCAGCTCACCCCTGGGACAGTACAATGAGCAGTTCTTC. Its protein is CASSPLGQYNEQFF.

J is TRBJ2-1 and V is TRBV7-3; 10 nucleotides line up with TRBD2. The V gene end was trimmed by 4 bases and the J gene end by 4 bases; junction bases not matched to a gene: 7. The CDR3 runs to 16 residues. Germline values: CDR1 SGHTA, CDR2 FQGTGA. The CDR3 reads CASSSIAGGGYNEQFF. As DNA, the CDR3 is TGTGCCAGCAGCTCTATAGCGGGAGGAGGATACAATGAGCAGTTCTTC. The full variable domain, completed using reference TRBV7-3 and TRBJ2-1, is GAGVSQTPSNKVTEKGKYVELRCDPISGHTALYWYRQSLGQGPEFLIYFQGTGAADDSGLPNDRFFAVRPEGSVSTLKIQRTERGDSAVYLCASSSIAGGGYNEQFFGPGTRLTVL.

This sequence joins TRBV6-5 and TRBJ2-7; D is unresolved. Germline V gene sequence: CDR1 MNHEY, CDR2 SVGAGI. Trimming left V 6 bases short and J 0 bases short, with 9 bases between. The CDR3 length is 13 residues. CDR3 sequence (DNA): TGTGCCAGCAGGTACGGGCACTCCTACGAGCAGTACTTC. Amino acids: CASRYGHSYEQYF.

V is TRBV10-2 and J is TRBJ1-5; tentative D call: TRBD1 (5 bases). The V end lost 2 bases, the J end lost 7 bases, and 12 bases lay between the germline ends. The CDR3 spans 14 residues. CDR1 is WSHSY, CDR2 SAAADI, per germline. CDR3 amino acids: CASSELPGPQPQHF. CDR3 DNA: TGCGCCAGCAGTGAGCTTCCAGGGCCGCAGCCCCAGCATTTT.

This clone has more than one count but fewer than ten. This chain joins TRBV5-1 and TRBJ2-7; 7 bases fit TRBD2. Germline V gives CDR1 SGHRS, CDR2 YFSETQ. Trimming removed 4 bases from V and 6 bases from J; junction bases left unmatched: 13. This CDR3 has 15 residues. The CDR3 is CASSPWGGGPPEQYF. CDR3 DNA: TGCGCCAGCAGCCCCTGGGGGGGAGGGCCCCCCGAGCAGTACTTC.

The genes are TRBV4-1 and TRBJ2-7, with a possible D match to TRBD1 (6 bases). CDR3 size: 15 residues. From germline, CDR1 is MGHRA and CDR2 YSYEKL. The V and J ends lost 1 base and 3 bases respectively, with 13 bases between them. The CDR3, as DNA: TGCGCCAGCAGCCAAGTAGAGGGGGTAGGCTACGAGCAGTACTTC. It codes for CASSQVEGVGYEQYF.

The table lists this clone with a few counts. The genes are TRBV30 and TRBJ2-1, with a tentative D call TRBD2 (5 bases). V was shortened by 3 bases and J by 8 bases, with 14 bases between the two germline ends. The CDR3 runs to 13 residues. Germline assignment: CDR1 GTSNPN and CDR2 SVGIG (reference sequence). The chain's CDR3 is CAWSLGVGHEQFF. The CDR3 DNA follows: TGTGCCTGGAGCCTCGGGGTTGGTCATGAGCAGTTCTTC.

This chain connects TRBV5-8 to TRBJ2-7; no definite D call. Trimming removed 0 bases from V and 5 bases from J, with 9 bases in between. CDR3 length: 13 amino acids. CDR1 and CDR2 from the germline V gene are SGHTS and YDEGEE. Here the CDR3 DNA reads TGTGCCAGCAGCTTGGCAGGCTCGGACGAGCAGTACTTC. Translated, it gives CASSLAGSDEQYF.

This chain uses TRBV10-3 with TRBJ2-3, with 9 bases fitting TRBD2. The CDR3 loop spans 15 amino acids. V gave up 4 bases and J gave up 2 bases; unmatched junction bases: 4. Per the germline V gene, CDR1 is ENHRY and CDR2 is SYGVKD. CDR3 amino acids: CAISASGGSTDTQYF. CDR3 sequence (DNA): TGTGCCATCAGTGCAAGCGGGGGGTCCACAGATACGCAGTATTTT.

This chain links TRBV7-8 with TRBJ2-2, with 9 nucleotides matching TRBD1. CDR1 and CDR2 from the germline V gene are SGHVS and FQNEAQ. J was trimmed by 3 bases and V by 2 bases; bases with no gene match: 4. The CDR3 consists of 16 residues. The CDR3 DNA reads as TGTGCCAGCAGCTTATCCCGGGACAGGGACACCGGGGAGCTGTTTTTT. This codes for CASSLSRDRDTGELFF.

The chain is built from TRBV15 and TRBJ2-7, with 9 bases that match TRBD1. Per the germline V gene, CDR1 is LNHNV and CDR2 is YYDKDF (reference sequence). Trimming took 3 bases from V and 3 from J; bases not matched to a gene: 6. CDR3 length: 15 residues. CDR3 in DNA: TGTGCCACCAGCAGGAATCCGGGACAGGGCTACGAGCAGTACTTC. Its translation: CATSRNPGQGYEQYF.

The chain uses TRBV9 and TRBJ2-1, with D perhaps matching TRBD2 (5 bases). CDR3 size: 15 residues. V dropped 4 bases and J dropped 1 base, with 12 bases sitting between them. The V gene's germline CDR1 is SGDLS and CDR2 YYNGEE. CDR3: CASSLVSGSYNEQFF. CDR3 in DNA: TGTGCCAGCAGCCTAGTCTCGGGGTCCTACAATGAGCAGTTCTTC.

This clone was seen only once. The rearrangement uses TRBV4-1 and TRBJ1-2, with 8 bases identical to TRBD1. The CDR3 extends over 15 amino acids. CDR1 is MGHRA and CDR2 is YSYEKL in the germline V gene. The V gene end was trimmed by 5 bases and the J gene end by 0 bases; junction bases not matched to a gene: 5. CDR3 loop: CASSTQQGANYGYTF. The CDR3 DNA follows: TGCGCCAGCAGCACACAACAGGGGGCTAACTATGGCTACACCTTC.

As DNA, the CDR3 is TGTGCCAGCAGTGGGGAACTAGCGGGCGTCAACACCGGGGAGCTGTTTTTT. Encoded protein: CASSGELAGVNTGELFF. V usage is TRBV25-1 and J usage is TRBJ2-2, with 9 positions matching TRBD2. Losses at the gene ends were 4 bases for V and 2 bases for J; bases not matched to a gene: 8. This CDR3 has 17 amino acids. Per germline, CDR1 MGHDK and CDR2 SYGVNS.

V gene TRBV6-1 combines with J gene TRBJ2-7; possible D gene TRBD1, 6 bases. From germline, CDR1 is MNHNS and CDR2 SASEGT. Trimming removed 4 bases at V and 2 bases at J, with 9 bases between. CDR3 length: 13 residues. The chain's CDR3 is CASSAGHPYEQYF. DNA for the CDR3: TGTGCCAGCAGTGCGGGACACCCCTACGAGCAGTACTTC.

The chain has TRBV7-6 and TRBJ1-5, with TRBD1 identical over 9 bases. This CDR3 is built from 15 residues. V shed 6 bases, J shed 4 bases, and the junction held 7 bases outside the gene matches. Germline V gene sequence: CDR1 SGHVS, CDR2 FNYEAQ. Here the CDR3 reads CASSSGTGRNQPQHF. The CDR3, as DNA: TGTGCCAGCAGTTCCGGGACAGGGAGAAATCAGCCCCAGCATTTT.

This chain connects TRBV5-1 to TRBJ2-5; 8 bases match TRBD2. J was trimmed by 0 bases and V by 2 bases; bases with no gene match: 3. The CDR3 is made up of 15 amino acids. CDR1 SGHRS and CDR2 YFSETQ come from the germline V gene. The chain's CDR3 is CASSFLAGYQETQYF. In nucleotides, the CDR3 is TGCGCCAGCAGCTTTCTAGCGGGCTACCAAGAGACCCAGTACTTC. The complete variable domain, with remaining parts taken from reference TRBV5-1 and TRBJ2-5, reads KAGVTQTPRYLIKTRGQQVTLSCSPISGHRSVSWYQQTPGQGLQFLFEYFSETQRNKGNFPGRFSGRQFSNSRSEMNVSTLELGDSALYLCASSFLAGYQETQYFGPGTRLLVL.

Only a few counts were recorded for this clone. This chain uses TRBV15 with TRBJ1-2; 9 bases agree with TRBD1. Germline V lookup: CDR1 LNHNV, CDR2 YYDKDF (reference sequence). V was pared by 3 bases and J by 3 bases, with 5 bases of the junction left unmatched. CDR3 length: 15 amino acids. The CDR3 sequence is CATSRTGQGHYGYTF. CDR3 coding DNA: TGTGCCACCAGCAGGACGGGACAGGGCCACTATGGCTACACCTTC. The full variable domain, in which reference TRBV15 and TRBJ1-2 provide the parts outside the CDR3, is DAMVIQNPRYQVTQFGKPVTLSCSQTLNHNVMYWYQQKSSQAPKLLFHYYDKDFNNEADTPDNFQSRRPNTSFCFLDIRSPGLGDTAMYLCATSRTGQGHYGYTFGSGTRLTVV.

The rearrangement links TRBV14 to TRBJ2-3, with TRBD1 matching 8 bases. Germline V CDR1 and CDR2: SGHDN, FVKESK. The CDR3 runs 13 residues. V gave up 3 bases and J gave up 6 bases; unmatched junction bases: 2. The CDR3: CASSQYRGDTQYF. CDR3 bases: TGTGCCAGCAGCCAGTACAGGGGGGATACGCAGTATTTT.

The V call is TRBV2, the J call TRBJ2-7; TRBD2 is a possible D gene (5 bases). The ends were cut back, 8 bases at V and 0 bases at J, with 17 bases in the middle. This CDR3 contains 15 residues. The germline V gene has CDR1 SNHLY and CDR2 FYNNEI. Here the CDR3 reads CASVGGGGSSYEQYF. In DNA form, the CDR3 reads TGTGCCAGCGTCGGAGGAGGCGGCAGCTCCTACGAGCAGTACTTC.

This sequence joins TRBV5-1 and TRBJ2-1; 12 nucleotides line up with TRBD2. This CDR3 spans 18 amino acids. Germline V gives CDR1 SGHRS, CDR2 YFSETQ. Unmatched junction bases numbered 11, after V lost 0 bases and J lost 7 bases. For the CDR3, the DNA is TGCGCCAGCAGCTTGGGGGTTAGTGGACTAGCGGGGCGTAATGAGCAGTTCTTC. It specifies CASSLGVSGLAGRNEQFF.

For the CDR3, the DNA is TGTGCCAGCAGCTTAGTTTCGCGGAGAGGCGACTCTGGAAACACCATATATTTT. Encoded protein: CASSLVSRRGDSGNTIYF. The rearrangement joins TRBV7-2 to TRBJ1-3, with D unresolved. Germline loops: CDR1 SGHTA, CDR2 FQGNSA. The V and J ends lost 1 base and 0 bases respectively, with 16 bases between them. This CDR3 comprises 18 residues. The full variable domain, with the rest looked up from reference TRBV7-2 and TRBJ1-3, is GAGVSQSPSNKVTEKGKDVELRCDPISGHTALYWYRQSLGQGLEFLIYFQGNSAPDKSGLPSDRFSAERTGGSVSTLTIQRTQQEDSAVYLCASSLVSRRGDSGNTIYFGEGSWLTVV.